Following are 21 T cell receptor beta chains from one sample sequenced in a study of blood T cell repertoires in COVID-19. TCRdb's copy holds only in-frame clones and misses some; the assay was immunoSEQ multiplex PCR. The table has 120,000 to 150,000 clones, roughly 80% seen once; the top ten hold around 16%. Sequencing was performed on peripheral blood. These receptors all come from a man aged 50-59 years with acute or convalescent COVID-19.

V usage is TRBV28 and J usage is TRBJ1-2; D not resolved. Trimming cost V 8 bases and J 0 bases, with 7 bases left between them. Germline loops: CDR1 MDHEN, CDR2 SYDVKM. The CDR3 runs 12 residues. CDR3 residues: CASVRTNYGYTF. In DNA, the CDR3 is TGTGCCAGCGTCAGAACTAACTATGGCTACACCTTC.

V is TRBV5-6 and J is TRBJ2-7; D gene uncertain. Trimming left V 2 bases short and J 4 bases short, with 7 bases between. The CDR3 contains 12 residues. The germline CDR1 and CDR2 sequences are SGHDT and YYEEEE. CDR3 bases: TGTGCCAGCAGCTTAAACAGTTACGAGCAGTACTTC. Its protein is CASSLNSYEQYF.

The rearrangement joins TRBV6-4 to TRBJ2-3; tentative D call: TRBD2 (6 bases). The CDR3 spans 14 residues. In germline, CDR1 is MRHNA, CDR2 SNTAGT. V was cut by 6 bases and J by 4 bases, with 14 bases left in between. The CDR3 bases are TGTGCCAGCAGCTCGGGGGTTGGGGCAGATACGCAGTATTTT. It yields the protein CASSSGVGADTQYF.

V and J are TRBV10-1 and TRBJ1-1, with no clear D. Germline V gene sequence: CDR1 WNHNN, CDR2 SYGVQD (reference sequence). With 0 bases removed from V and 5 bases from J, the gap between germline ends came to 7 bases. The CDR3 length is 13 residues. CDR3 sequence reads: CASSESGGTEAFF. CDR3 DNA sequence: TGCGCCAGCAGTGAGTCAGGAGGTACTGAAGCTTTCTTT.

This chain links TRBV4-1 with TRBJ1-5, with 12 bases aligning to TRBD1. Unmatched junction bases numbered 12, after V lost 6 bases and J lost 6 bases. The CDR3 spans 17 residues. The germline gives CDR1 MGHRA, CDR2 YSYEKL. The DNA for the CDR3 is TGCGCCAGCAGATCCATCCTGGGACAGGGGGCGGTTCAGCCCCAGCATTTT. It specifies CASRSILGQGAVQPQHF.

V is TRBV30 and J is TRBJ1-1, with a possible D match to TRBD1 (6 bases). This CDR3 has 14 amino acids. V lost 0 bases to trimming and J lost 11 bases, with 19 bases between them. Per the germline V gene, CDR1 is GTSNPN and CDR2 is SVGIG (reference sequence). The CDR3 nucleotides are TGTGCCTGGAGTGTCGGCCAGGGGCGTCCTCGGGCTTTCTTT. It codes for CAWSVGQGRPRAFF.

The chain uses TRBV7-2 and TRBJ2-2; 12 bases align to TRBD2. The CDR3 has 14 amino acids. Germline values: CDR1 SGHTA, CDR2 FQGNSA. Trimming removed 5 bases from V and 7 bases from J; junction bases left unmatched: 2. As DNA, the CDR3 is TGTGCCAGCAGCGCACTAGCGGGGGGCGGGGAGCTGTTTTTT. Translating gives CASSALAGGGELFF.

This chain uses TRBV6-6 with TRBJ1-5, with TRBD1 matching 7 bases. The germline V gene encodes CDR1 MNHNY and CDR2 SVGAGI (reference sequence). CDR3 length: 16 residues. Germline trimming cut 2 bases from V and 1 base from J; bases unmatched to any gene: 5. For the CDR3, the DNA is TGTGCCAGCAGTTACACAGGACAGGTGAGCAATCAGCCCCAGCATTTT. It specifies CASSYTGQVSNQPQHF.

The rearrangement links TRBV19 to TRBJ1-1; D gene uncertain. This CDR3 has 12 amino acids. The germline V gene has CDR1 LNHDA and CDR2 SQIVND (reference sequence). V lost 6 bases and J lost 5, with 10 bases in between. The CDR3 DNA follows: TGTGCCAGTAGGGCAGTGAGGACTGAAGCTTTCTTT. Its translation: CASRAVRTEAFF.

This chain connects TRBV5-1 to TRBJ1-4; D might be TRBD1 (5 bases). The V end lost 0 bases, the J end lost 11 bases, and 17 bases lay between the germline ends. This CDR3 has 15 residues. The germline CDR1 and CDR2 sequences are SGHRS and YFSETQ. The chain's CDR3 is CASSLGPKTTDKLFF. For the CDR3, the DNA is TGCGCCAGCAGCTTGGGCCCCAAGACGACAGACAAACTGTTTTTT.

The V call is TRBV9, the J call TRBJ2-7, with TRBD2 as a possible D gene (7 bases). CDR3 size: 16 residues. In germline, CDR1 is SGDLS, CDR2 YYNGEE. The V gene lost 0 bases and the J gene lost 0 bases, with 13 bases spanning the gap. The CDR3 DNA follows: TGTGCCAGCAGCGTAGAGGGGGGGACCTTCTCCTACGAGCAGTACTTC. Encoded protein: CASSVEGGTFSYEQYF.

CDR3 protein: CAISTGQNYNEQFF. The DNA of the CDR3 is TGTGCCATCAGTACGGGACAGAACTACAATGAGCAGTTCTTC. The rearrangement uses TRBV10-3 and TRBJ2-1, with 7 nucleotides matching TRBD1. This CDR3 contains 14 residues. The junction had 4 bases not matched to a gene; V was cut back by 5 bases and J by 3 bases. CDR1 and CDR2 (germline): ENHRY, SYGVKD.

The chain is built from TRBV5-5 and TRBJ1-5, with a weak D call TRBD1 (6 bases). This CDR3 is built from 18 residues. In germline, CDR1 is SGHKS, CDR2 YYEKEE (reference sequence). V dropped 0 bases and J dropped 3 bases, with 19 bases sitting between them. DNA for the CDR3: TGTGCCAGCAGCTTGGAGCCGGGGGGGCAGGGGAACAATCAGCCCCAGCATTTT. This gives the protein CASSLEPGGQGNNQPQHF.

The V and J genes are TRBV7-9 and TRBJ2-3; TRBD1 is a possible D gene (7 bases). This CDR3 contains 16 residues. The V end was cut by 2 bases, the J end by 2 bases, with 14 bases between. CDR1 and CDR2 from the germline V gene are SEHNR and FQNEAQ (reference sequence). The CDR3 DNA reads TGTGCCAGCAGCTTATATGCAGGGGGGACCACAGATACGCAGTATTTT. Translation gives CASSLYAGGTTDTQYF.

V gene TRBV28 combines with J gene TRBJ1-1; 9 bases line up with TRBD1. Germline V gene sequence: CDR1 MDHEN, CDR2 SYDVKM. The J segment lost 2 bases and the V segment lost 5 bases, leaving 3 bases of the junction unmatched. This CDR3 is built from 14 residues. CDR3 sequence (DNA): TGTGCCAGCAGTCAACAGGGGGCAAACACTGAAGCTTTCTTT. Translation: CASSQQGANTEAFF.

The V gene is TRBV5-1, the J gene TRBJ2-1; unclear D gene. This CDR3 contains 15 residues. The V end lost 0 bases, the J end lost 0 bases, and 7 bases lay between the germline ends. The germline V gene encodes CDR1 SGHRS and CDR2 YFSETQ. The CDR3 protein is CASSLAPSSYNEQFF. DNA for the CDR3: TGCGCCAGCAGCTTGGCTCCTAGCTCCTACAATGAGCAGTTCTTC.

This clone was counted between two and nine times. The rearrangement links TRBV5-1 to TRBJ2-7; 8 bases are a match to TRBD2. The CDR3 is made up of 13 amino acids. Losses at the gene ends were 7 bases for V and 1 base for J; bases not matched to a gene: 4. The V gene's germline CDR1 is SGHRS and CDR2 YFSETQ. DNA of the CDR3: TGCGCCAGCGGACCGGGGGGGTCCTACGAGCAGTACTTC. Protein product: CASGPGGSYEQYF.

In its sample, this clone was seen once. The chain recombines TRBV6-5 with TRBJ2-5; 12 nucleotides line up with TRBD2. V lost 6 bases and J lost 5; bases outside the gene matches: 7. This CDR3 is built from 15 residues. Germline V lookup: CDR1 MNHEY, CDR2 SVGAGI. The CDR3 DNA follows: TGTGCCAGCAGACCTAGCGGGGGGGCCCGGGAGACCCAGTACTTC. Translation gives CASRPSGGARETQYF.

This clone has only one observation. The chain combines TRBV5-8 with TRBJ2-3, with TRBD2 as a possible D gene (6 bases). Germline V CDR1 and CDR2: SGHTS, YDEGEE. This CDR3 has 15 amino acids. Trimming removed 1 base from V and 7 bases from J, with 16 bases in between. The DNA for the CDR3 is TGTGCCAGCAGCTTGTTGGGACTCCGAACTAATACGCAGTATTTT. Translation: CASSLLGLRTNTQYF.

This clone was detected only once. CDR3 sequence (DNA): TGTGCCACCAGTGAGTGGGGCCCAGCAGATACGCAGTATTTT. Translating gives CATSEWGPADTQYF. The chain links TRBV24-1 to TRBJ2-3; D might be TRBD1 (5 bases). V lost 4 bases, J lost 4 bases, and 11 bases lay in between. This CDR3 has 14 amino acids. In germline, CDR1 is KGHDR, CDR2 SFDVKD.

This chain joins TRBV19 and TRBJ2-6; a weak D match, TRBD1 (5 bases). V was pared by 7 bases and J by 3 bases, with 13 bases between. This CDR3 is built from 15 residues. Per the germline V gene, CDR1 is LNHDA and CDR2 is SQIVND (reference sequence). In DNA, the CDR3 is TGTGCCAGTATTTCAGGGTCCAGTGGGGCCAACGTCCTGACTTTC. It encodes CASISGSSGANVLTF.